Below are 21 T cell receptor beta chains sequenced from a single sample in a study of blood T cell repertoires in COVID-19. TCRdb's table, derived via immunoSEQ multiplex PCR, lists solely in-frame clones and lacks some. The sample yields about 180,000 clones, about 81% seen once. The material sequenced was peripheral blood. The source is a woman older than 75 with COVID-19, enrolled during active disease.

The chain links TRBV7-2 to TRBJ2-4; 11 positions agree with TRBD2. The CDR3 consists of 16 residues. Germline loops: CDR1 SGHTA, CDR2 FQGNSA. V was clipped by 4 bases and J by 6 bases; unmatched bases: 8. The CDR3 DNA sequence: TGTGCCAGCAGCTCCTTAGCGGGAGGGCCGGGAAACATTCAGTACTTC. Translating it yields CASSSLAGGPGNIQYF.

This sequence joins TRBV11-2 and TRBJ2-1; 11 nucleotides line up with TRBD2. Germline assignment: CDR1 SGHAT and CDR2 FQNNGV. The CDR3 runs to 15 residues. With V trimmed by 3 bases and J by 8 bases, 6 bases remained unmatched. This CDR3 reads CASSLDSGRAHEQFF. CDR3 sequence (DNA): TGTGCCAGCAGCTTGGATAGCGGGAGGGCCCATGAGCAGTTCTTC.

The chain uses TRBV4-1 and TRBJ2-2, with 11 bases matching TRBD2. The CDR3 sequence is 18 residues long. The germline V gene encodes CDR1 MGHRA and CDR2 YSYEKL. V trimming: 4 bases; J trimming: 2 bases; junction bases outside the gene matches: 9. The CDR3 loop reads CASSPRRGLAVNTGELFF. The CDR3 DNA follows: TGCGCCAGCAGCCCTCGACGGGGACTAGCGGTAAACACCGGGGAGCTGTTTTTT.

This clone appeared once. The chain uses TRBV6-1 and TRBJ2-1; 10 nucleotides align to TRBD2. J gave up 3 bases and V 1 base, and 0 bases lay outside the gene matches. CDR1 MNHNS and CDR2 SASEGT come from the germline V gene. This CDR3 is 15 amino acids long. CDR3 amino acids: CASSEGLAGYNEQFF. The CDR3 DNA reads as TGTGCCAGCAGTGAAGGACTAGCGGGCTACAATGAGCAGTTCTTC.

This clone was seen a handful of times. The genes are TRBV5-1 and TRBJ1-3; 7 positions agree with TRBD1. The germline V gene encodes CDR1 SGHRS and CDR2 YFSETQ. Trimming at V came to 4 bases and at J to 4 bases, leaving 14 bases not matched to a gene. This CDR3 is built from 17 residues. CDR3 DNA sequence: TGCGCCAGCAGCGAAATGGGACAGCCGGAGATGGGAAACACCATATATTTT. It is translated as CASSEMGQPEMGNTIYF. The full variable domain, with the rest looked up from reference TRBV5-1 and TRBJ1-3, is KAGVTQTPRYLIKTRGQQVTLSCSPISGHRSVSWYQQTPGQGLQFLFEYFSETQRNKGNFPGRFSGRQFSNSRSEMNVSTLELGDSALYLCASSEMGQPEMGNTIYFGEGSWLTVV.

This clone was recorded only once. V is TRBV10-3 and J is TRBJ2-3, with 7 nucleotides matching TRBD2. This CDR3 comprises 14 residues. Germline V gene lookup returns CDR1 ENHRY and CDR2 SYGVKD. The ends lost 2 bases at V and 1 base at J; junction bases unmatched: 0. The CDR3 loop is CAISETSGTDTQYF. DNA of the CDR3: TGTGCCATCAGTGAGACTAGCGGCACAGATACGCAGTATTTT.

The chain links TRBV2 to TRBJ1-2; the D gene is possibly TRBD1 (6 bases). The germline V gene has CDR1 SNHLY and CDR2 FYNNEI. This CDR3 region has 11 residues. Trimming cost V 9 bases and J 1 base, with 6 bases left between them. CDR3 amino acids: CARDSNYGYTF. CDR3 sequence (DNA): TGTGCCAGGGACAGTAACTATGGCTACACCTTC. Full variable domain (missing parts from reference TRBV2 and TRBJ1-2): EPEVTQTPSHQVTQMGQEVILRCVPISNHLYFYWYRQILGQKVEFLVSFYNNEISEKSEIFDDQFSVERPDGSNFTLKIRSTKLEDSAMYFCARDSNYGYTFGSGTRLTVV.

This rearrangement joins TRBV11-2 to TRBJ1-2; TRBD1 agrees at 9 bases. The CDR3 runs 14 residues. Germline V gene data show CDR1 as SGHAT and CDR2 as FQNNGV. V was clipped by 3 bases and J by 4 bases; unmatched bases: 3. The CDR3 sequence: CASSLGQGGYGYTF. The CDR3 DNA reads as TGTGCCAGCAGCTTGGGACAGGGAGGCTATGGCTACACCTTC.

The V call is TRBV5-1, the J call TRBJ2-1; possibly TRBD1 for D (5 bases). Germline CDR1 reads SGHRS; CDR2 reads YFSETQ. CDR3 length: 18 residues. Trimming removed 0 bases from V and 1 base from J, with 17 bases in between. The CDR3 is CASSLGGILKGSYNEQFF. The DNA of the CDR3 is TGCGCCAGCAGCTTGGGGGGCATCCTAAAGGGGTCCTACAATGAGCAGTTCTTC.

Here the CDR3 reads CASSPPPGQTNYNSPLHF. The CDR3 bases are TGTGCCAGCAGCCCGCCTCCGGGACAGACTAACTATAATTCACCCCTCCACTTT. This rearrangement joins TRBV7-3 to TRBJ1-6, with TRBD1 identical over 7 bases. The germline V gene has CDR1 SGHTA and CDR2 FQGTGA. CDR3 size: 18 residues. Trimming removed 5 bases from V and 3 bases from J; junction bases left unmatched: 13.

CDR3 sequence: CSVVPQGAVNEQFF. In DNA form, the CDR3 reads TGCAGCGTTGTCCCACAGGGGGCTGTCAATGAGCAGTTCTTC. The genes are TRBV29-1 and TRBJ2-1; 9 nucleotides align to TRBD1. V was pared by 4 bases and J by 6 bases, with 7 bases of the junction left unmatched. The CDR3 is 14 amino acids. The germline V gene encodes CDR1 SQVTM and CDR2 ANQGSEA.

The chain employs TRBV27 and TRBJ1-2; D ambiguous. Germline V lookup: CDR1 MNHEY, CDR2 SMNVEV (reference sequence). CDR3 length: 14 amino acids. Trimming left V 7 bases short and J 3 bases short, with 15 bases between. The CDR3, as DNA: TGTGCCAGCACCCCCCTCGCGGGGTACTATGGCTACACCTTC. Translation: CASTPLAGYYGYTF.

This clone occurred once. The rearrangement joins TRBV6-2 or TRBV6-3 to TRBJ2-7, with D unclear. The V end was cut by 4 bases, the J end by 6 bases, with 13 bases between. Germline values: CDR1 MNHEY, CDR2 SVGEGT. CDR3 length: 13 residues. The CDR3 nucleotides read TGTGCCAGCAGTTGGGCAGGTATGGGCGAGCAGTACTTC. It yields the protein CASSWAGMGEQYF.

A single count supports this clone. V usage is TRBV24-1 and J usage is TRBJ1-1; 9 bases fit TRBD1. Trimming at V came to 3 bases and at J to 4 bases, leaving 2 bases not matched to a gene. CDR3 size: 14 residues. The V gene's germline CDR1 is KGHDR and CDR2 SFDVKD. The CDR3 protein is CATSDGTGSTEAFF. The DNA for the CDR3 is TGTGCCACCAGTGATGGGACAGGGTCCACTGAAGCTTTCTTT.

The chain combines TRBV7-2 with TRBJ1-2; 7 bases match TRBD1. The CDR3 is 13 residues long. The V gene's germline CDR1 is SGHTA and CDR2 FQGNSA. The V segment lost 6 bases and the J segment 2 bases; nucleotides outside the gene matches: 3. CDR3 in DNA: TGTGCCAGCAGTTCGGGACAGAACTATGGCTACACCTTC. This encodes CASSSGQNYGYTF.

V is TRBV5-4 and J is TRBJ2-2; D gene uncertain. Germline V gene lookup returns CDR1 SGHNT and CDR2 YYREEE (reference sequence). The CDR3 spans 14 residues. V dropped 0 bases and J dropped 3 bases, with 6 bases sitting between them. In DNA, the CDR3 is TGTGCCAGCAGCTTGGAGCCCGACACCGGGGAGCTGTTTTTT. Its protein is CASSLEPDTGELFF. Based on the CDR3 plus reference TRBV5-4 and TRBJ2-2, the full variable domain is ETGVTQSPTHLIKTRGQQVTLRCSSQSGHNTVSWYQQALGQGPQFIFQYYREEENGRGNFPPRFSGLQFPNYSSELNVNALELDDSALYLCASSLEPDTGELFFGEGSRLTVL.

This rearrangement joins TRBV7-6 to TRBJ1-3, with TRBD1 identical over 8 bases. In germline, CDR1 is SGHVS, CDR2 FNYEAQ. CDR3 size: 14 residues. J lost 4 bases, V lost 6 bases, and 5 bases had no gene match. The CDR3 loop is CASSQRQGGNTIYF. In nucleotides, the CDR3 is TGTGCCAGCAGTCAAAGACAGGGGGGAAACACCATATATTTT.

The chain links TRBV6-5 to TRBJ2-3, with 9 bases aligning to TRBD1. J lost 3 bases, V lost 6 bases, and 7 bases had no gene match. This CDR3 is 15 amino acids long. Germline CDR1 MNHEY, CDR2 SVGAGI. The CDR3 DNA is TGTGCCAGCAGACCCGGGACAGGGCGAACAGATACGCAGTATTTT. Encoded protein: CASRPGTGRTDTQYF.

V and J are TRBV3-1 (or the pseudogene TRBV3-2) and TRBJ1-4; D remains ambiguous. The CDR3 extends over 12 amino acids. CDR1 and CDR2 (germline): LGHDT, YNNKEL (reference sequence). V was pared by 4 bases and J by 8 bases, with 8 bases between. The CDR3 coding sequence is TGTGCCAGCAGCCCTGATCGGGAAAAACTGTTTTTT. Protein product: CASSPDREKLFF.

The CDR3 loop reads CASSLGLARETQYF. CDR3 nucleotide sequence: TGTGCCAGCAGCTTGGGACTAGCCAGGGAGACCCAGTACTTC. The chain uses TRBV5-5 and TRBJ2-5, with 7 bases that match TRBD2. The CDR3 totals 14 residues. Germline lookup yields CDR1 SGHKS and CDR2 YYEKEE (reference sequence). V lost 0 bases to trimming and J lost 5 bases; unmatched junction nucleotides: 4. Drawing the rest from reference TRBV5-5 and TRBJ2-5, the complete variable domain is DAGVTQSPTHLIKTRGQQVTLRCSPISGHKSVSWYQQVLGQGPQFIFQYYEKEERGRGNFPDRFSARQFPNYSSELNVNALLLGDSALYLCASSLGLARETQYFGPGTRLLVL.

The chain has TRBV7-4 and TRBJ2-4; 7 bases align to TRBD2. The germline gives CDR1 SGHVT, CDR2 SQSDAQ. V lost 3 bases, J lost 4 bases, and 3 bases stayed unmatched. The CDR3 has 14 amino acids. CDR3 sequence: CASSLWTRKNIQYF. As DNA, the CDR3 is TGTGCCAGCAGCTTGTGGACTAGGAAAAACATTCAGTACTTC. The whole variable domain, filled in from reference TRBV7-4 and TRBJ2-4, reads GAGVSQSPRYKVAKRGRDVALRCDSISGHVTLYWYRQTLGQGSEVLTYSQSDAQRDKSGRPSGRFSAERPERSVSTLKIQRTEQGDSAVYLCASSLWTRKNIQYFGAGTRLSVL.